The 7 T cell receptor beta chains reported below all come from one sample, sequenced in a study of blood T cells in healthy people across ages. Alongside a J-beta primer mix, a sample-barcoded 5' primer served in a second PCR lasting roughly 7 to 11 cycles. In TCRdb, the 5' RACE reads were re-called with MiXCR into one record per CDR3 protein. The profile shows around 1,000,000 distinct CDR3 sequences, around 27% of them singletons. The same sample was also studied in work on T cells of mothers and their children.

Sequencing was done on a sample of blood. The receptor source for this set is a girl aged 2 to 10 in good health.

The CDR3 region is CASSQARESSPLHF. CDR3 nucleotide sequence: TGCGCCAGCAGCCAAGCACGGGAAAGTTCACCCCTCCACTTT. The chain uses TRBV4-1 and TRBJ1-6; D is unclear. This CDR3 has 14 amino acids. The germline V gene has CDR1 MGHRA and CDR2 YSYEKL. V lost 1 base to trimming and J lost 9 bases, with 10 bases between them.

This clonotype appeared a few times. At one end the junction does not follow the germline gene, possibly because of a read error. This rearrangement joins TRBV20-1 to TRBJ1-2, with TRBD1 as a possible D gene (5 bases). The germline V gene has CDR1 DFQATT and CDR2 SNEGSKA (reference sequence). This CDR3 has 15 residues. The CDR3 here is CGALPETGVSYGYTF. Written as DNA, the CDR3 is TGCGGTGCTTTGCCCGAAACAGGAGTATCCTATGGCTACACCTTC.

This clonotype was seen ten or more times. This chain uses TRBV7-9 with TRBJ2-1; D is uncertain. The CDR3 has 13 residues. The germline V gene encodes CDR1 SEHNR and CDR2 FQNEAQ (reference sequence). V was cut by 4 bases and J by 5 bases, with 9 bases left in between. The CDR3 nucleotides are TGTGCCAGCAGCTCCGGACCGGACAATGAGCAGTTCTTC. Its protein product is CASSSGPDNEQFF. The full variable domain, with the rest looked up from reference TRBV7-9 and TRBJ2-1, is DTGVSQNPRHKITKRGQNVTFRCDPISEHNRLYWYRQTLGQGPEFLTYFQNEAQLEKSRLLSDRFSAERPKGSFSTLEIQRTEQGDSAMYLCASSSGPDNEQFFGPGTRLTVL.

This clonotype was counted at least ten times. The rearrangement uses TRBV5-1 and TRBJ1-2; the match to TRBD1 covers 8 bases. Germline values: CDR1 SGHRS, CDR2 YFSETQ. This CDR3 has 13 amino acids. Unmatched junction bases numbered 2, after V lost 4 bases and J lost 3 bases. CDR3 in amino acids: CASSPGGDYGYTF. CDR3 DNA sequence: TGCGCCAGCAGCCCAGGGGGCGACTATGGCTACACCTTC.

The rearrangement links TRBV9 to TRBJ2-5, with 7 positions matching TRBD2. The V gene end was trimmed by 5 bases and the J gene end by 5 bases; junction bases not matched to a gene: 9. This CDR3 comprises 14 residues. Germline V gene lookup returns CDR1 SGDLS and CDR2 YYNGEE. This CDR3 reads CASSASGAGETQYF. The DNA for the CDR3 is TGTGCCAGCAGTGCCAGCGGGGCCGGGGAGACCCAGTACTTC.

This chain connects TRBV28 to TRBJ2-5; D not resolved. The end of the DNA aligns better with TRBJ2-1, so the J call may be wrong. Germline values: CDR1 MDHEN, CDR2 SYDVKM. The CDR3 covers 15 residues. CDR3 coding DNA: TGTGCCAGCAGTCAGGCCTATTTATCGTACAATGAGCAGTTCTTC. Its translation: CASSQAYLSYNEQFF.

This clonotype was observed a few times. The rearrangement joins TRBV10-3 to TRBJ2-1, with 11 bases that match TRBD2. Germline CDR1 reads ENHRY; CDR2 reads SYGVKD. The CDR3 contains 16 residues. V was pared by 4 bases and J by 7 bases, with 9 bases of the junction left unmatched. The CDR3 spells CAISGQGLAGQNEQFF. Written as DNA, the CDR3 is TGTGCCATCAGTGGCCAAGGACTAGCGGGTCAAAATGAGCAGTTCTTC.